A single sample gave rise to the 2 T cell receptor beta chains below, sequenced in a study of T cell responses to AZD1222 COVID-19 vaccine. TCRdb's table, derived via immunoSEQ multiplex PCR, lists solely in-frame clones and lacks some. The data show about 55,000 clones, with around 80% seen just once and roughly 5.2% held by the top ten. The specimen comprised peripheral blood, sampled 28 days after the second AZD1222 dose. The receptors come from an adult who received the AZD1222 COVID-19 vaccine.

This clone was recorded a few times. This sequence joins TRBV7-9 and TRBJ1-2; 8 bases match TRBD1. Losses at the gene ends were 5 bases for V and 0 bases for J; bases not matched to a gene: 8. This CDR3 is 16 amino acids long. CDR1 SEHNR and CDR2 FQNEAQ come from the germline V gene (reference sequence). CDR3 in amino acids: CASSLGQGTANYGYTF. CDR3 bases: TGTGCCAGCAGCCTTGGACAGGGCACAGCTAACTATGGCTACACCTTC.

The chain couples TRBV27 to TRBJ2-1; D not certain. Germline assignment: CDR1 MNHEY and CDR2 SMNVEV (reference sequence). CDR3 size: 16 residues. V was cut by 1 base and J by 5 bases, with 15 bases left in between. As DNA, the CDR3 is TGTGCCAGCAGTTTATTTTACGATCGTTTTAACAATGAGCAGTTCTTC. Residues: CASSLFYDRFNNEQFF.